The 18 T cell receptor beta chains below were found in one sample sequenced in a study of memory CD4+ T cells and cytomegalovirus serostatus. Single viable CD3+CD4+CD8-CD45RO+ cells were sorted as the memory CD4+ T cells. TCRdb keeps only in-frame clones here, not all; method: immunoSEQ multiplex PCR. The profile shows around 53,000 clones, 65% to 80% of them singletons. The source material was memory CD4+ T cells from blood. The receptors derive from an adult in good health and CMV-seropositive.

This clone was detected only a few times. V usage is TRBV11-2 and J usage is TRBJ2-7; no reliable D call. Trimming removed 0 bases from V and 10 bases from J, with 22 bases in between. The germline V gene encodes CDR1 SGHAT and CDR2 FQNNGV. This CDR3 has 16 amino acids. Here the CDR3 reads CASSLDPWALRAIQYF. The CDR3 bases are TGTGCCAGCAGCTTAGATCCGTGGGCGCTGCGTGCGATCCAGTACTTC.

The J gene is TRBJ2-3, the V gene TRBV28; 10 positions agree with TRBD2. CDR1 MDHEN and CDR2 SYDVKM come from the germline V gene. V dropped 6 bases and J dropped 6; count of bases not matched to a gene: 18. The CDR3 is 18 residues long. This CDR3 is CASSFPFFKREGRDTQYF. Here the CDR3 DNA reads TGTGCCAGCAGCTTTCCCTTTTTTAAGCGGGAGGGCAGGGATACGCAGTATTTT.

CDR3 DNA: TGCGCCAGCAGCCAAGATATGACTAGCGGGAGGAAATTCTTC. Translation gives CASSQDMTSGRKFF. The rearrangement uses TRBV4-3 and TRBJ2-1; TRBD2 aligns across 13 bases. The CDR3 runs 14 residues. Germline trimming cut 0 bases from V and 16 bases from J; bases unmatched to any gene: 6. Germline values: CDR1 LGHNA, CDR2 YSLEER.

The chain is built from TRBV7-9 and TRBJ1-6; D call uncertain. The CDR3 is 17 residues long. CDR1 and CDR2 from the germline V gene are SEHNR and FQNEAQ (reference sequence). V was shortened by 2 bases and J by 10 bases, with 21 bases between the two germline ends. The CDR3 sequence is CASSLTRAPSPPSPLHF. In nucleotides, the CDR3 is TGTGCCAGCAGCTTAACAAGGGCTCCAAGTCCGCCCTCACCCCTCCACTTT.

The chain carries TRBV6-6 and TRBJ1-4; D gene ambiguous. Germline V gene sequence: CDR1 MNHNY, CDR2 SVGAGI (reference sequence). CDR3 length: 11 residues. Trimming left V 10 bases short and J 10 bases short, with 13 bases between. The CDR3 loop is CATWRAGKLFF. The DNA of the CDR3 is TGTGCCACCTGGAGAGCTGGAAAACTGTTTTTT.

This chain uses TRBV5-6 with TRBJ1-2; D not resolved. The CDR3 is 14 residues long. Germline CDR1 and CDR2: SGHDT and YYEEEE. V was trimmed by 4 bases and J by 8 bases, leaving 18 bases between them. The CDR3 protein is CASSPWTGVGGYTF. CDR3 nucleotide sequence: TGTGCCAGCAGCCCATGGACGGGAGTTGGAGGCTACACCTTC.

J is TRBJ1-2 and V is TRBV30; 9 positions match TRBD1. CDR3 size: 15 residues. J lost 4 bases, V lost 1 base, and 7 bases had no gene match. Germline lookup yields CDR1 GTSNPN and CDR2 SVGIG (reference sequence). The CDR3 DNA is TGTGCCTGGAGTGAGGGAACAGGGGGCGGCTATGGCTACACCTTC. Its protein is CAWSEGTGGGYGYTF.

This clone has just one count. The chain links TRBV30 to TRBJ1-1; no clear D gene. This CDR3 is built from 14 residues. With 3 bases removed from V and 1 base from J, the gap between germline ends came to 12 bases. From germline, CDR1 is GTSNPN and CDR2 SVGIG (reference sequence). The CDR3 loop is CAWRGYGGNTEAFF. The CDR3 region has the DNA TGTGCCTGGAGGGGGTACGGCGGGAACACTGAAGCTTTCTTT.

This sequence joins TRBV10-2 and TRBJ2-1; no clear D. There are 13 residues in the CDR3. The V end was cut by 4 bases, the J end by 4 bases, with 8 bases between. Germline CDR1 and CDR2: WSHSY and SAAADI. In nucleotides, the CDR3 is TGCGCCAGCAGTGGATGGGGATACAATGAGCAGTTCTTC. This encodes CASSGWGYNEQFF.

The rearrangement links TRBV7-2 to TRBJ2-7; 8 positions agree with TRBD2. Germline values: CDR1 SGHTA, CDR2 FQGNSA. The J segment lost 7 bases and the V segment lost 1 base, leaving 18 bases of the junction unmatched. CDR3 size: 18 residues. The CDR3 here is CASSLVLIGAGRAGEQYF. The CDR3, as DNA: TGTGCCAGCAGCTTAGTGTTAATAGGAGCCGGGAGGGCCGGGGAGCAGTACTTC.

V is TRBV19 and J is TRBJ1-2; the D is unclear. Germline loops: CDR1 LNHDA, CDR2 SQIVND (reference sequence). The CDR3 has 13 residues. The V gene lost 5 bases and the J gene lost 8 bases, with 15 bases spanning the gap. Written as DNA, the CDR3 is TGTGCCAGTAGTGTGCCGGGCCAAGGGGGCTACACCTTC. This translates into CASSVPGQGGYTF.

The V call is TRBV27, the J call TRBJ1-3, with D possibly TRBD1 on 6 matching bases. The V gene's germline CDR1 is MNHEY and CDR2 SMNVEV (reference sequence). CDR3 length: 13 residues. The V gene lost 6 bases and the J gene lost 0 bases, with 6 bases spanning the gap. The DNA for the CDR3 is TGTGCCAGCAGGGACAGCTCTGGAAACACCATATATTTT. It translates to CASRDSSGNTIYF.

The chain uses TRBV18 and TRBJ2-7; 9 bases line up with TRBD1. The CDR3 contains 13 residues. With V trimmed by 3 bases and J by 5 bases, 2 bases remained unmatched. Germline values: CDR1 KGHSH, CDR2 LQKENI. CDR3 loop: CASSPGQGNEQYF. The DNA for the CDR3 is TGTGCCAGCTCACCGGGACAGGGTAACGAGCAGTACTTC. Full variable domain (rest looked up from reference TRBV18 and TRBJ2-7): NAGVMQNPRHLVRRRGQEARLRCSPMKGHSHVYWYRQLPEEGLKFMVYLQKENIIDESGMPKERFSAEFPKEGPSILRIQQVVRGDSAAYFCASSPGQGNEQYFGPGTRLTVT.

The CDR3 protein is CAISEPIMTGELFF. CDR3 nucleotide sequence: TGTGCCATCAGTGAGCCGATTATGACCGGGGAGCTGTTTTTT. The chain carries TRBV10-3 and TRBJ2-2; D is unresolved. The CDR3 runs to 14 residues. Germline V gene lookup returns CDR1 ENHRY and CDR2 SYGVKD. V was clipped by 2 bases and J by 5 bases, with 9 bases between them.

The CDR3 loop is CATRTEPYNSPLHF. In nucleotides, the CDR3 is TGTGCCACCCGGACTGAGCCCTATAATTCACCCCTCCACTTT. This chain joins TRBV6-1 and TRBJ1-6, with D hard to call. In germline, CDR1 is MNHNS, CDR2 SASEGT. This CDR3 has 14 amino acids. V was clipped by 10 bases and J by 2 bases, with 12 bases between them.

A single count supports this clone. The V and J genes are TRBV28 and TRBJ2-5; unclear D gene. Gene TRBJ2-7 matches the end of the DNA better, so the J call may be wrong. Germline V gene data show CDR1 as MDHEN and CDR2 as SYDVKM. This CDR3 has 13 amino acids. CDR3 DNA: TGTGCCAGCAGTTTACGCAGCCCCTACGAGCAGTACTTC. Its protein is CASSLRSPYEQYF.

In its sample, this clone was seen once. CDR3 region: CASSLRGREETQYF. The CDR3 nucleotides are TGTGCCAGCAGTTTACGGGGCAGGGAAGAGACCCAGTACTTC. The chain links TRBV6-5 to TRBJ2-5; D is perhaps TRBD1 or TRBD2 (5 bases each). The CDR3 extends over 14 amino acids. V was clipped by 4 bases and J by 3 bases, with 12 bases between them. Germline CDR1 reads MNHEY; CDR2 reads SVGAGI.

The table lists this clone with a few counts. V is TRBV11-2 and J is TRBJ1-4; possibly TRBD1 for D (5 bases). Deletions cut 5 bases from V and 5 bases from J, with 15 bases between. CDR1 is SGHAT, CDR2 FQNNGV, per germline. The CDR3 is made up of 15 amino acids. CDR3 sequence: CASSPTGLLNEKLFF. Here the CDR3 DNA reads TGTGCCAGCAGCCCGACGGGGCTCCTCAATGAAAAACTGTTTTTT.